These T cell receptor beta chains were read from a single sample in a study of cytomegalovirus exposure and HLA in healthy donors. The assay was immunoSEQ multiplex PCR, and TCRdb's table has in-frame clones only and misses some. The table has tens of thousands of clones, around 96% seen once; the top ten hold approximately 1.3%. The sample was PBMCs. The receptors were sampled from a woman between 18 and 29 years old in good health and CMV-seronegative. Both conserved end residues are trimmed from each CDR3. Each record gives: V gene, J gene, CDR3 protein.

>TRBV6-5|TRBJ1-5
ASSPDRGANQPQH
>TRBV10-1|TRBJ2-1
ASSDRTPSSGGRYEQF
>TRBV7-8|TRBJ1-1
ASSLAGNRDTEAF
>TRBV28|TRBJ2-5
ASSLILTREAQY
>TRBV9|TRBJ2-7
ASSVSGVDYEQY
>TRBV5-5|TRBJ2-7
ASSRGQGSGTYEQY
>TRBV18|TRBJ2-3
ASSPSDRDTQY
>TRBV20-1|TRBJ1-2
SAGQAYGYT
>TRBV6-5|TRBJ1-1
ASSIKGTAKAF
>TRBV5-1|TRBJ1-3
ASSLGTGARGNTIY
>TRBV19|TRBJ2-7
ASTPWPGKTYEQY
>TRBV9|TRBJ2-1
ASSAPSGPYNEQF
>TRBV7-9|TRBJ2-3
ASMGGDSDFTDTQY
>TRBV6-5|TRBJ1-5
ASSSSGSQPQH
>TRBV7-9|TRBJ1-4
ASSLSTGSRATNEKLF
>TRBV9|TRBJ1-5
ASSVSGNNQPQH
>TRBV6-6|TRBJ1-4
ASTGRADNNEKLF
>TRBV27|TRBJ2-7
ASSSGTRKQY
>TRBV28|TRBJ1-6
ASTPNPGTGDFLVLH
>TRBV6-6|TRBJ1-2
ASSDFYGYT
>TRBV11-2|TRBJ2-2
ASSPPAGTGELF
>TRBV6-6|TRBJ2-5
ASSWTGGLGQETQY
>TRBV6-5|TRBJ2-7
ASSYSRASSYEQY
>TRBV20-1|TRBJ1-1
SARDRFEAF
>TRBV20-1|TRBJ2-2
SAQGVGELF
>TRBV7-9|TRBJ2-7
ASSLSRTSGAPYEQY
>TRBV4-1|TRBJ2-3
ASSQDQASPDTQY
>TRBV7-9|TRBJ1-4
ASSVAAGREKLF
>TRBV5-1|TRBJ1-4
ASSTGSGGPNEKLF
>TRBV27|TRBJ2-1
ASSLPTWGSSYNEQF
>TRBV28|TRBJ2-7
ASNLGQGAYEQY
>TRBV6-6|TRBJ2-7
ASLGTGAYEQY
>TRBV18|TRBJ2-4
ASSPLATAKNIQY
>TRBV18|TRBJ1-4
ASSPTAANEKLF
>TRBV6-6|TRBJ2-7
ASSRLLRVYEQY
>TRBV7-2|TRBJ2-3
ASRRPAGGGDTQY
>TRBV28|TRBJ2-7
ASSLFGGQDSYEQY
>TRBV4-2|TRBJ2-1
ASSQVTSGSDEQF
>TRBV11-2|TRBJ2-5
ASSLVEHDQETQY
>TRBV19|TRBJ1-1
ASRHTGAEDTEAF
>TRBV6-1|TRBJ1-5
ASSVPGGPNQPQH
>TRBV6-1|TRBJ1-5
ASSEEIQVLRNQPQH
>TRBV7-6|TRBJ2-6
AGTQGAPGANVLT
>TRBV19|TRBJ2-7
ASGHSYEQY
>TRBV5-1|TRBJ2-3
ASSQTGVGDTQY
>TRBV19|TRBJ2-7
ASSSLGGSSSYEQY
>TRBV9|TRBJ2-2
ASTGLGSNTGELF
>TRBV19|TRBJ1-1
ASYGLVNRDTEAF
>TRBV5-1|TRBJ1-3
ASSTGPLTGTSGNTIY
>TRBV14|TRBJ2-7
ASSQNGGAGTKYEQY